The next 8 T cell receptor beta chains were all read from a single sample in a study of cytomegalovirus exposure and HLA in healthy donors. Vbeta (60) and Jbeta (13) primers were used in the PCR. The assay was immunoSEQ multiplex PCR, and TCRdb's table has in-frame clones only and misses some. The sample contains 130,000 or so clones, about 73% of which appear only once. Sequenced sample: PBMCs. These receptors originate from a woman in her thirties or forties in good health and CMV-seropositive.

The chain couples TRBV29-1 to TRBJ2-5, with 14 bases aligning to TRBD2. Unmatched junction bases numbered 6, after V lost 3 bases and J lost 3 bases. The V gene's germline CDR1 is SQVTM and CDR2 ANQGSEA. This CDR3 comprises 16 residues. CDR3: CSVETSGGALEETQYF. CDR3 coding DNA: TGCAGCGTTGAGACTAGCGGGGGGGCTTTAGAAGAGACCCAGTACTTC.

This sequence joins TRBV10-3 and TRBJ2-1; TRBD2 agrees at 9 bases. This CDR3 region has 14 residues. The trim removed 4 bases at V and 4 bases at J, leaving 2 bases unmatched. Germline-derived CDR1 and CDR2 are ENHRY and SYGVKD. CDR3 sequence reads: CAISGLAEYNEQFF. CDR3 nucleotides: TGTGCCATCAGTGGACTAGCGGAATACAATGAGCAGTTCTTC.

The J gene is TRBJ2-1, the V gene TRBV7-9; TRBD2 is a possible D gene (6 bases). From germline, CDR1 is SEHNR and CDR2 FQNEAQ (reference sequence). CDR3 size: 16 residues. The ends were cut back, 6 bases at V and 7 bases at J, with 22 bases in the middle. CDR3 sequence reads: CASSTGVGGVLNEQFF. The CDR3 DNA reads TGTGCCAGCAGTACTGGGGTGGGGGGAGTACTGAATGAGCAGTTCTTC.

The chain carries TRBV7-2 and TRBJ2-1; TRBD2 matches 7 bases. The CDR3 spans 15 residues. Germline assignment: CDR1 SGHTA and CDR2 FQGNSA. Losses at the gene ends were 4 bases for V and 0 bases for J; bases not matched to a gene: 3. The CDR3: CASSSQRGSYNEQFF. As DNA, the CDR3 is TGTGCCAGCAGCTCTCAGCGGGGCTCCTACAATGAGCAGTTCTTC.

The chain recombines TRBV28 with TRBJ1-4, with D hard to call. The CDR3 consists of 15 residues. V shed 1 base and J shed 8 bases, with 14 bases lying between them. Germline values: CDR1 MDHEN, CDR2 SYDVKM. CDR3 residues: CASSLLILTGEKLFF. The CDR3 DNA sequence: TGTGCCAGCAGTTTATTAATCCTGACGGGAGAAAAACTGTTTTTT.

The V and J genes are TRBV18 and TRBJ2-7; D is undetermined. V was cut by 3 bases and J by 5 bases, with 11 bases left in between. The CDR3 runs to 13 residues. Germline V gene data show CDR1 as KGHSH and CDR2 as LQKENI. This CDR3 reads CASSPHKQDEQYF. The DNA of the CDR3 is TGTGCCAGCTCACCCCACAAGCAGGACGAGCAGTACTTC.

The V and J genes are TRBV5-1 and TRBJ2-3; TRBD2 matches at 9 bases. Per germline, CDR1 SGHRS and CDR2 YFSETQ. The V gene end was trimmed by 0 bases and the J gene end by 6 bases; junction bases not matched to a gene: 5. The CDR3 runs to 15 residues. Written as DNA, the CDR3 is TGCGCCAGCAGCTTGGGGTTAGCGGGGGCGGATACGCAGTATTTT. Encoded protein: CASSLGLAGADTQYF.

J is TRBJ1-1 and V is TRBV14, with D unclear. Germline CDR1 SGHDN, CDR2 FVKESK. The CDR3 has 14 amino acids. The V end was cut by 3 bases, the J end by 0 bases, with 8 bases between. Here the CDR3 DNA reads TGTGCCAGCAGCCAGCAGGCTCTGAACACTGAAGCTTTCTTT. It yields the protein CASSQQALNTEAFF.